This T cell receptor beta chain was retrieved from a study of blood T cells in healthy people across ages. Study conclusions and caveats: Among T cells, TCR beta diversity per million cells dropped roughly linearly as age rose.

A sample-barcoded 5' primer and a J-beta primer mix were used in a second PCR of roughly 7 to 12 cycles. Per-sample output comprised a minimum of 3 million paired-end reads containing CDR3. TCRdb itself ran the 5' RACE reads through MiXCR, one entry per CDR3 protein. The top ten clones hold roughly 51% of a sample with approximately 350,000 distinct CDR3 sequences, roughly half of them seen once. Concerning this clonotype itself: As yet, its antigen is unknown.

Peripheral blood samples of 9 to 10 milliliters were drawn from each donor. Isolating PBMCs gave at least 7 million of these cells per sample. Sequenced sample: blood. The TCR comes from a man in his sixties in good health.

The CDR3 protein is CSARVSQGPNTEAFF. CDR3 sequence (DNA): TGCAGTGCTAGAGTCTCGCAGGGGCCGAACACTGAAGCTTTCTTT. The chain carries TRBV20-1 and TRBJ1-1; TRBD1 might be the D (6 bases). V lost 1 base to trimming and J lost 1 base, with 13 bases between them. In germline, CDR1 is DFQATT, CDR2 SNEGSKA (reference sequence). The length of the CDR3 is 15 residues.